The clone carrying this T cell receptor (beta chain) appeared a few times. Its antigen is as yet unknown. The germline V gene has CDR1 SGHRS and CDR2 YFSETQ. V lost 0 bases to trimming and J lost 3 bases, with 6 bases between them. CDR3 length equals 14 residues. TCRdb used MiXCR to reprocess the 5' RACE reads, holding one entry per CDR3 protein. This repertoire shows more than 650,000 distinct CDR3 sequences, roughly 6% found once; its top ten account for around 1.9%. The data stem from a study of identical twins. Study-wide findings and caveats: Twins' excess sharing was less marked for out-of-frame beta sequences. Within cord blood, abundant beta clonotypes carried fewer insertions, but memory repertoires showed no such trend. It was out-of-frame TCR alpha sharing in monozygotic twins that models underestimated. Shared out-of-frame alpha sequences (those common to twins) showed excess low generation probability.

The receptor was derived from a man in his late teens or twenties in good health. The chain carries TRBV5-1 and TRBJ1-4; D is unclear. Material for sequencing was naive T cells sorted from blood. Here the CDR3 reads CASSLGHPNEKLFF. In DNA form, the CDR3 reads TGCGCCAGCAGCTTGGGACACCCTAATGAAAAACTGTTTTTT.